The sample holds a few counts of the clone carrying this T cell receptor (beta chain). Its cognate antigen is unknown. Original data processing: A distant-metastasis classifier for papillary thyroid cancer was built using CDR3 differences across clinicopathological groups. TCRdb reanalyzed the PCR reads with MiXCR. The V and J calls and clone size are TCRdb's, not the authors'. The sample shows about 33,000 clones, 15% to 20% of them seen only once. Patients underwent thyroid surgery, and none had received any treatment before it. These data originate in a study of metastatic and nonmetastatic thyroid tumors. Study-level background: Both malignant and benign thyroid patients supplied peripheral blood and tumor or nodule tissue samples, across which the repertoires of these patients were then compared.

The CDR3 consists of 16 residues. V was shortened by 5 bases and J by 0 bases, with 11 bases between the two germline ends. CDR1 and CDR2 from the germline V gene are MNHNS and SASEGT. Study outcomes and limitations: TCR beta diversity was reportedly significantly higher in malignant thyroid tumors than benign nodules, in blood and tumor.

The chain has TRBV6-1 and TRBJ1-6; D gene uncertain. The specimen was blood. The sequence came from a male donor with papillary thyroid cancer or a benign thyroid nodule (not recorded which). Some clones in this sample may be carry-over from other donors' samples. CDR3 sequence (DNA): TGTGCCAGCAGTTTCGGACGGTTCTCCTATAATTCACCCCTCCACTTT. This translates into CASSFGRFSYNSPLHF.